In its sample, the clone carrying this T cell receptor beta chain was seen a few times. The antigen is undetermined. Profiling relied on immunoSEQ multiplex PCR, and the TCRdb table lists in-frame clones only, not all of them. Of some 120,000 clones listed, 80% to 90% are singletons. The data belong to a study of cytomegalovirus exposure and HLA in healthy donors. On the study more broadly: A subsequent analysis stated that the 100 to 150 validation repertoires were run on the same platform as the roughly 670 first-cohort repertoires.

The CDR3 has 14 amino acids. Germline-derived CDR1 and CDR2 are MGHRA and YSYEKL. J lost 7 bases, V lost 5 bases, and 7 bases had no gene match. Overall study results and limits: A few chains tied to CMV proved CMV antigen-specific in vitro. There were some public TCRs occurring in many donors, but most TCR sequences were rare.

The chain recombines TRBV4-1 with TRBJ2-2; 7 nucleotides match TRBD1. Sequencing used PBMCs. The TCR sequence derives from a woman between 18 and 30 years old in good health and CMV-seronegative. CDR3 protein: CASSVRRQGGELFF. The CDR3, as DNA: TGCGCCAGCAGCGTCAGAAGACAGGGCGGGGAGCTGTTTTTT.